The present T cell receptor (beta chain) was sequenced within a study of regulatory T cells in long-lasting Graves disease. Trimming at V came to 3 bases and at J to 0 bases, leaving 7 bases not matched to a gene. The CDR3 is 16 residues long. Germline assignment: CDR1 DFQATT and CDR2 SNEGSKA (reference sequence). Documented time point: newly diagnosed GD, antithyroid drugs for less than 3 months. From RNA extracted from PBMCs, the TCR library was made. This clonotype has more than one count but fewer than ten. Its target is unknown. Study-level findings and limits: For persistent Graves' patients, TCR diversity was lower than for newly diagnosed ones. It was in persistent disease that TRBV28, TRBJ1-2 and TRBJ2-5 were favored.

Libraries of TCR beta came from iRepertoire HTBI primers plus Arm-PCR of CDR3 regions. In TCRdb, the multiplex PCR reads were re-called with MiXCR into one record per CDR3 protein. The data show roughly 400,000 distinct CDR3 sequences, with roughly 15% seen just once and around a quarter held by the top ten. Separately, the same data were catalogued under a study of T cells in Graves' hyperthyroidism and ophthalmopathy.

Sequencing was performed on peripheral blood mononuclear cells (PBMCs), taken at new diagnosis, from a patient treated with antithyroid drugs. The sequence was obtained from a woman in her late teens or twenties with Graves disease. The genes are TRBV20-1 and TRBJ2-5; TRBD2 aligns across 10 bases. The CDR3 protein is CSARDSSGRNQETQYF. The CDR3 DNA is TGCAGTGCTAGGGACAGTAGCGGGAGGAACCAAGAGACCCAGTACTTC.